The clone carrying this T cell receptor beta chain was picked up one time. Its antigen is not known. This sample is part of a study of CD8 T cells in Susac syndrome. Random hexamers primed reverse transcription of roughly 0.5 to 1 ug RNA. TCR beta CDR3 was amplified by immunoSEQ multiplex PCR. This amplification extended across 54 Vbeta and 13 Jbeta segments. TCRdb passed the immunoSEQ multiplex PCR reads through MiXCR, listing each CDR3 protein once. The table includes approximately 140,000 distinct CDR3 sequences, over 75% detected once. Overall study findings and caveats: It was acknowledged by the study that relatively few individuals were included in its TCR sequencing and HLA analysis.

The V and J ends lost 0 bases and 4 bases respectively, with 12 bases between them. The CDR3 totals 14 residues. CDR1 and CDR2 from the germline V gene are DFQATT and SNEGSKA (reference sequence). In blood CD8+ and CD4+ T cells, TCR beta underwent sequencing. The gene calls are TRBV20-1 and TRBJ2-5, with D perhaps TRBD1 (5 bases). Sequencing was carried out using CD8+ T cells from PBMCs. The clonotype originates from a human donor with multiple sclerosis. CDR3 bases: TGCAGTGCTAGAGATGGGGCGCAAGGAGAGACCCAGTACTTC. It specifies CSARDGAQGETQYF.